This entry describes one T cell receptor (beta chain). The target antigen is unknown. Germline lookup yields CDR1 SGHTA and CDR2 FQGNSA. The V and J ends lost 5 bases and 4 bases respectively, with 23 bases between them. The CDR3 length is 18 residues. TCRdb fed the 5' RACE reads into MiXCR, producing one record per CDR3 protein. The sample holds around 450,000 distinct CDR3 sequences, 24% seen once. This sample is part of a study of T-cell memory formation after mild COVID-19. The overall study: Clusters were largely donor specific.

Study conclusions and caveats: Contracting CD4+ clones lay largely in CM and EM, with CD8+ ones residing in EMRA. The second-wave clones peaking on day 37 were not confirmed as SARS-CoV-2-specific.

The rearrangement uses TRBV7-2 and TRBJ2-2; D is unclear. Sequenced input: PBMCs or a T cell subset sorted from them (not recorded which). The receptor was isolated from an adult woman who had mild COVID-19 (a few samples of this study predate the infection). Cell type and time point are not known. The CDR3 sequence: CASSRKRLAALSTGELFF. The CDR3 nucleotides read TGTGCCAGCAGCCGAAAAAGATTGGCAGCCTTGAGCACCGGGGAGCTGTTTTTT. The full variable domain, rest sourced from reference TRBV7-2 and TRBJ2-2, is GAGVSQSPSNKVTEKGKDVELRCDPISGHTALYWYRQSLGQGLEFLIYFQGNSAPDKSGLPSDRFSAERTGGSVSTLTIQRTQQEDSAVYLCASSRKRLAALSTGELFFGEGSRLTVL.